Listed below are T cell receptor beta chains from one sample, sequenced in a study of T cells after posttransplantation cyclophosphamide. The protocol was immunoSEQ multiplex PCR, while the TCRdb copy is restricted to in-frame clones and leaves out a portion. The sample lists several thousand clones, about 73% seen once, with 53% in the top ten. The material was PBMCs, obtained 300 to 330 days after allogeneic stem cell transplant with calcineurin inhibitor and methotrexate. The receptors stem from a female patient aged 50-59 years who received an allogeneic stem cell transplant from an unrelated donor, was CMV-positive, and had acute and chronic GVHD. T cells may partly derive from the graft donor. CDR3s include the opening cysteine and the closing phenylalanine or tryptophan. The D gene is left open where the match is weak. The size field is filled for only some rows; it gives once, few, many or a size class.

- TRBJ1-2 TRBV4-1 few TGCGCCAGCAGCCAAGTGTCGTATGGGCCAGGGGATATTCACTATGGCTACACCTTC CASSQVSYGPGDIHYGYTF
TRBD2 TRBJ2-3 TRBV5-5 - TGTGCCAGCAGCTTGAAATTGGCGGGAGGGTCCACAGATACGCAGTATTTT CASSLKLAGGSTDTQYF
TRBD1 TRBJ2-1 TRBV6-4 - TGTGCCAGCAGTGAGCCGGGACAGGGTCGCGATGAGCAGTTCTTC CASSEPGQGRDEQFF
- TRBJ1-3 TRBV4-2 - TGTGCCAGCAGTCTTCCGGGAGCAGCAGGAAACACCATATATTTT CASSLPGAAGNTIYF
- TRBJ2-2 TRBV7-8 - TGTGCCAGCAGCTTAGATCGGGGTCGCGGCTCGAACACCGGGGAGCTGTTTTTT CASSLDRGRGSNTGELFF
- TRBJ2-5 TRBV18 - TGTGCCAGCTCACCGGGGGGAAGAGAGACCCAGTACTTC CASSPGGRETQYF
TRBD1 TRBJ1-1 TRBV25-1 - TGTGCCAGCAGCCTGGGACAGATGAACACTGAAGCTTTCTTT CASSLGQMNTEAFF
TRBD2 TRBJ2-5 TRBV27 - TGTGCCAGCAGCGGACTAGCGGGGAGAGAAGAGACCCAGTACTTC CASSGLAGREETQYF
- TRBJ1-5 TRBV5-8 - TGTGCCAGCAGCTTATCCTCCGGGTATAGCAATCAGCCCCAGCATTTT CASSLSSGYSNQPQHF
TRBD1 TRBJ1-2 TRBV4-1 - TGCGCCAGCAGCCAGCCGGGACAGACCTATGGCTACACCTTC CASSQPGQTYGYTF
TRBD2 TRBJ2-1 TRBV27 medium-sized TGTGCCAGCAGTTTAGAAGGAGCGGGGGTGGCAAATGAGCAGTTCTTC CASSLEGAGVANEQFF
- TRBJ1-2 TRBV28 - TGTGCCAGCAGCTCGCAGGGCTATGGCTACACCTTC CASSSQGYGYTF
TRBD2 TRBJ2-3 TRBV11-2 - TGTGCCAGCAGCTTAGGCCTAGCGGGAAGCACAGATACGCAGTATTTT CASSLGLAGSTDTQYF
- TRBJ1-2 TRBV14 - TGTGCCAGCAGCCGCGGGATGACATTCTATGGCTACACCTTC CASSRGMTFYGYTF
TRBD1 TRBJ1-5 TRBV18 - TGTGCCAGCTCAGGGACAGGCTATCAGCCCCAGCATTTT CASSGTGYQPQHF
- TRBJ2-7 TRBV19 few TGTGCCAGTAGTACCGACAGTTTACTGAGCTCCTACGAGCAGTACTTC CASSTDSLLSSYEQYF
- TRBJ2-4 TRBV13 - TGTGCCAGCAGCAAAGACAGTTTACTAGCCAAAAACATTCAGTACTTC CASSKDSLLAKNIQYF
TRBD1 TRBJ1-1 TRBV28 - TGTGCCAGCAGTTTTGGTCAGGGGGCTGAAGCTTTCTTT CASSFGQGAEAFF
- TRBJ1-5 TRBV9 - TGTGCCAGCAGCGTAGGCGCGGGAGGAAGCAATCAGCCCCAGCATTTT CASSVGAGGSNQPQHF
TRBD1 TRBJ1-5 TRBV6-6 - TGTGCCAGCAGTGGTACAGGGGGCTCGGATCAGCCCCAGCATTTT CASSGTGGSDQPQHF
- TRBJ2-7 TRBV27 - TGTGCCAGCAGTTCTAGCGCTCAACTCTACGAGCAGTACTTC CASSSSAQLYEQYF
- TRBJ1-2 TRBV30 - TGTGCTACGGCGGGGTACGGCTACACCTTC CATAGYGYTF
TRBD1 TRBJ2-7 TRBV6-5 once TGTGCCAGCAGTTCAACAGGGGTCGTCTCCTACGAGCAGTACTTC CASSSTGVVSYEQYF
TRBD2 TRBJ2-7 TRBV2 - TGTGCCAGCAGTGAAGGGCGGGAGCTCGACGAGCAGTACTTC CASSEGRELDEQYF
TRBD1 TRBJ1-2 TRBV7-9 - TGTGCCAGCAGCTTAGGCGACAGGGTATCCGGCTACACCTTC CASSLGDRVSGYTF
TRBD2 TRBJ2-3 TRBV15 - TGTGCCACCAGCATACCGGGACTAGCGGGGGTCACAGATACGCAGTATTTT CATSIPGLAGVTDTQYF
TRBD2 TRBJ2-5 TRBV5-4 - TGTGCCAGCCAACCAGGACTAGCGGTGGAGACCCAGTACTTC CASQPGLAVETQYF